A single sample gave rise to the 5 T cell receptor beta chains below, sequenced in a study of cytomegalovirus exposure and HLA in healthy donors. Primers included in the PCR were 60 Vbeta and 13 Jbeta primers. This table comes from immunoSEQ multiplex PCR, and its TCRdb copy is limited to in-frame clones, with some not included. The table shows about 50,000 clones, with roughly 73% occurring only once. The sequencing input was PBMCs. These receptors originate from a middle-aged woman in good health and CMV-seropositive.

The chain has TRBV5-4 and TRBJ1-6; D is unresolved. Germline CDR1 and CDR2: SGHNT and YYREEE (reference sequence). This CDR3 region has 13 residues. With 1 base removed from V and 14 bases from J, the gap between germline ends came to 13 bases. The CDR3 reads CASSLSDSRTLHF. CDR3 nucleotides: TGTGCCAGCAGCTTGTCTGACTCTCGGACCCTCCACTTT.

The chain links TRBV5-1 to TRBJ2-7; 7 bases are shared with TRBD1. The CDR3 totals 15 residues. V gave up 0 bases and J gave up 0 bases; unmatched junction bases: 3. Germline CDR1 SGHRS, CDR2 YFSETQ. In DNA form, the CDR3 reads TGCGCCAGCAGCTTGGAGGGACAGAACTCCTACGAGCAGTACTTC. Amino acids: CASSLEGQNSYEQYF.

The V and J genes are TRBV25-1 and TRBJ2-3; 12 bases align to TRBD2. There are 14 residues in the CDR3. Germline lookup yields CDR1 MGHDK and CDR2 SYGVNS. V shed 8 bases, J shed 4 bases, and the junction held 4 bases outside the gene matches. The CDR3 sequence is CASSGLAGPDTQYF. The CDR3 DNA follows: TGTGCCAGCTCCGGACTAGCGGGGCCAGATACGCAGTATTTT.

The V and J genes are TRBV4-2 and TRBJ1-3; D is perhaps TRBD1 (5 bases). The germline V and J ends were trimmed by 2 bases and 0 bases, with 8 bases remaining between them. The CDR3 runs 15 residues. The germline CDR1 and CDR2 sequences are LGHNA and YNFKEQ. The CDR3: CASSQSDSSGNTIYF. In DNA form, the CDR3 reads TGTGCCAGCAGCCAATCCGACAGCTCTGGAAACACCATATATTTT.

This chain connects TRBV30 to TRBJ2-4; possibly TRBD2 for D (5 bases). The V end was cut by 3 bases, the J end by 8 bases, with 14 bases between. The CDR3 length is 13 residues. Looked up from germline, CDR1 is GTSNPN and CDR2 is SVGIG (reference sequence). The CDR3 reads CAWSATRGHIQYF. The CDR3 DNA is TGTGCCTGGAGCGCTACTCGAGGGCACATTCAGTACTTC.